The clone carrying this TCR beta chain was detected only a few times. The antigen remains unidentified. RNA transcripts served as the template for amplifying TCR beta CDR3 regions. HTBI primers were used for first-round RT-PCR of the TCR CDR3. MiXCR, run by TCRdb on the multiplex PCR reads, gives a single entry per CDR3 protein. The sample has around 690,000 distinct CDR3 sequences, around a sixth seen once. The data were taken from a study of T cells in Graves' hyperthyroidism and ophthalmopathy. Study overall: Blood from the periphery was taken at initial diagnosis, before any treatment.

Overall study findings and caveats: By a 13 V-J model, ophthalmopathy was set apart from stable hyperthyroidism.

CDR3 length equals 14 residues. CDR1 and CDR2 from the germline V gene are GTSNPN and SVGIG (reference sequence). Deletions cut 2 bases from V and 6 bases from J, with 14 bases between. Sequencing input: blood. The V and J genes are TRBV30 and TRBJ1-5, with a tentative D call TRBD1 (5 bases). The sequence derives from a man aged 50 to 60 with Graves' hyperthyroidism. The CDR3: CAWSPPQGAQPQHF. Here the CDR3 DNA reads TGTGCCTGGAGTCCCCCTCAAGGGGCTCAGCCCCAGCATTTT.